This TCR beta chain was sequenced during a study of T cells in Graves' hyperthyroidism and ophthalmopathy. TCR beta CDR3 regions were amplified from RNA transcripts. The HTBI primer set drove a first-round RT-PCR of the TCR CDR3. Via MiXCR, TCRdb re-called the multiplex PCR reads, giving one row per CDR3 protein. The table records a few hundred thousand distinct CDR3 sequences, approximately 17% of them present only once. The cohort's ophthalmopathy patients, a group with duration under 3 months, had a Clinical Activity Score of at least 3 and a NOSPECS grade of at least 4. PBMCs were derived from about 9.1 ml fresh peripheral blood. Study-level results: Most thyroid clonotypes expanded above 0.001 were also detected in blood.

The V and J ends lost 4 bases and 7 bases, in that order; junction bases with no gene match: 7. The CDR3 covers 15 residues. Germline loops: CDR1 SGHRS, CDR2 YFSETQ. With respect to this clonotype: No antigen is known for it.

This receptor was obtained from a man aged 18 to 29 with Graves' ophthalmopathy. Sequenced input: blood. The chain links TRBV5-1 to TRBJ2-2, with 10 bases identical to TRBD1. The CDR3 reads CASSVRDRGFGELFF. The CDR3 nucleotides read TGCGCCAGCAGCGTCCGGGACAGGGGTTTCGGGGAGCTGTTTTTT.